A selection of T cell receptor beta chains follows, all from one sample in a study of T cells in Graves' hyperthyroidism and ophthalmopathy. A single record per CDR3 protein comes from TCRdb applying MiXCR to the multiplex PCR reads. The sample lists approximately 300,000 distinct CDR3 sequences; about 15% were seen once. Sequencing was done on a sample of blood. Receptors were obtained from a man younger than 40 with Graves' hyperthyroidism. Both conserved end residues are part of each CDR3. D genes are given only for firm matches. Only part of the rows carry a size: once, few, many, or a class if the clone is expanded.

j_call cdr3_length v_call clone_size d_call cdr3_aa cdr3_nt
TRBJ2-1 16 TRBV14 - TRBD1 CASSPGQGARYNDQFF TGTGCCAGCAGCCCTGGACAGGGGGCGCGGTACAATGATCAGTTCTTC
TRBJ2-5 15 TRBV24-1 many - CATSDLWAGPETQYF TGTGCCACCAGTGATTTATGGGCGGGCCCAGAGACCCAGTACTTC
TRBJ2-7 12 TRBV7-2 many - CASSIQGSEQYF TGTGCCAGCAGCATACAGGGTAGTGAGCAGTACTTC
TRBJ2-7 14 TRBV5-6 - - CASSFRGGYYEQYF TGTGCCAGCAGCTTTCGGGGCGGATACTACGAGCAGTACTTC
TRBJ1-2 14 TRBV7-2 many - CASSYYQGNYGYTF TGTGCCAGCAGCTACTATCAGGGAAACTATGGCTACACCTTC
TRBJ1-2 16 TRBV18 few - CASSPVRRAFNYGYTF TGTGCCAGCTCACCAGTTAGGAGGGCCTTTAACTATGGCTACACCTTC
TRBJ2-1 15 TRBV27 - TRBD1 CASAPLKTGRNEQFF TGTGCCAGCGCCCCCTTAAAGACAGGGCGAAATGAGCAGTTCTTC
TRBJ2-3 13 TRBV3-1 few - CASSAPGWDTQYF TGTGCCAGCAGCGCCCCAGGGTGGGATACGCAGTATTTT
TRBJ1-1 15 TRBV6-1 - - CATAQGSLGRAEAFF TGTGCCACCGCACAGGGATCGCTAGGCAGGGCTGAAGCTTTCTTT
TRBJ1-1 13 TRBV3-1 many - CASSQTGYTEAFF TGTGCCAGCAGCCAAACTGGCTACACTGAAGCTTTCTTT
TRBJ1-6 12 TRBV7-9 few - CASSRPGSPLHF TGTGCCAGCAGCAGACCTGGTTCACCCCTCCACTTT
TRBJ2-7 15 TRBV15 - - CATSRDRNSGYEQYF TGTGCCACCAGCAGAGATCGGAATAGCGGCTACGAGCAGTACTTC
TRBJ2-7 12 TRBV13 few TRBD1 CASSRTGAEQYF TGTGCCAGCAGCCGGACAGGGGCGGAGCAGTACTTC
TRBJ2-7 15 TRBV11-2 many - CASSLAGVGTYEQYF TGTGCCAGCAGCTTAGCGGGAGTGGGGACCTACGAGCAGTACTTC
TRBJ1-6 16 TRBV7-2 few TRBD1 CASSFVLDRAGSPLHF TGTGCCAGCAGCTTTGTTCTGGACAGGGCCGGTTCACCCCTCCACTTT
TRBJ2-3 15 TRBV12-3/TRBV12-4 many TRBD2 CASSKATSGTDTQYF TGTGCCAGCAGCAAGGCGACTAGCGGCACAGATACGCAGTATTTT
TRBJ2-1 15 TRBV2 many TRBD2 CASTIPRGDGNEQFF TGTGCCAGCACCATCCCCCGGGGGGATGGCAATGAGCAGTTCTTC